This T cell receptor (beta chain) derives from a study of T cell responses to AZD1222 COVID-19 vaccine. Profiled with immunoSEQ multiplex PCR; TCRdb holds only in-frame clones, not every one. The sample yields around 180,000 clones, about nine tenths seen once. This CDR3 is built from 15 residues. V was clipped by 7 bases and J by 0 bases, with 10 bases between them. The germline gives CDR1 MNHEY, CDR2 SVGAGI. This chain links TRBV6-5 with TRBJ1-6; D remains ambiguous. Sequencing used peripheral blood, obtained on day 0 of AZD1222 vaccination. The TCR was taken from an adult in good health. DNA for the CDR3: TGTGCCAGCACCGGTGGTAGCTCCTATAATTCACCCCTCCACTTT. It encodes CASTGGSSYNSPLHF.